This paragraph covers one T cell receptor (beta chain) sequence. A clone one base away is much larger, so this may be a read error. Germline V gives CDR1 MGHRA, CDR2 YSYEKL. This CDR3 has 15 residues. Next came a second PCR, run for about 7 to 12 cycles, which used a sample-barcoded 5' primer along with a J-beta primer mix. TCRdb reprocessed the 5' RACE reads with MiXCR, giving one entry per CDR3 protein. Found here are 1.5 million to 2 million distinct CDR3 sequences, 34% of them singletons; the top ten hold 11%. These data come from a study of blood T cells in healthy people across ages. Sequencing was performed on blood. The chain joins TRBV4-1 to TRBJ1-2; no firm D call. The TCR sequence derives from a young woman in good health. CDR3 protein: CASSQGATANHGYTF. The CDR3 DNA follows: TGCGCCAGCAGCCAAGGAGCTACAGCTAACCATGGCTACACCTTC.